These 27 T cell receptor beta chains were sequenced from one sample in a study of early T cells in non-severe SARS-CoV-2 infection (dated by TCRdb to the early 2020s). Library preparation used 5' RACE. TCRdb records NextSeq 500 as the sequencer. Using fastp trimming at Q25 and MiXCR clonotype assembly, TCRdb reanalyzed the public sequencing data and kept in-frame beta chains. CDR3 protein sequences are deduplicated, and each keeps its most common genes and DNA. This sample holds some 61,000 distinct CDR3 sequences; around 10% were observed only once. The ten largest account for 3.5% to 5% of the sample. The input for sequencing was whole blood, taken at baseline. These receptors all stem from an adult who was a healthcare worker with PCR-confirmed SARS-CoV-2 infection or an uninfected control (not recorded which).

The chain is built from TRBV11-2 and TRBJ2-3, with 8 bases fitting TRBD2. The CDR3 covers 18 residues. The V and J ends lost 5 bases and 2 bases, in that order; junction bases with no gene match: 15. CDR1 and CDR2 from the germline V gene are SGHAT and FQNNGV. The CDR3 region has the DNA TGTGCCAGCAGCCGACTCCGTAAGCGGGAGAAGGTCACAGATACGCAGTATTTT. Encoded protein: CASSRLRKREKVTDTQYF.

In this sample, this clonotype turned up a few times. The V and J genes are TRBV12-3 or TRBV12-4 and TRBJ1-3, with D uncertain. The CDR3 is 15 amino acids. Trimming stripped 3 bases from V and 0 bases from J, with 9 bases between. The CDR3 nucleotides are TGTGCCAGCAGTTTGTACAGTAACTCTGGAAACACCATATATTTT. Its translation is CASSLYSNSGNTIYF.

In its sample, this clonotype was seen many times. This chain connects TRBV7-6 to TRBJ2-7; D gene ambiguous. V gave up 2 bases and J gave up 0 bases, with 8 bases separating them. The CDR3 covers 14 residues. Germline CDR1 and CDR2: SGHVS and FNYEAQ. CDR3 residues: CASSLLLDSYEQYF. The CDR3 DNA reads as TGTGCCAGCAGCTTATTGCTGGACTCCTACGAGCAGTACTTC.

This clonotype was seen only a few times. CDR3 coding DNA: TGTGCCAGCAGCTCCCCCTTATTTGGGGAGCAGTACTTC. It is translated as CASSSPLFGEQYF. The chain employs TRBV7-9 and TRBJ2-7, with no clear D. There are 13 residues in the CDR3. Germline V gives CDR1 SEHNR, CDR2 FQNEAQ (reference sequence). V lost 4 bases, J lost 7 bases, and 14 bases lay in between.

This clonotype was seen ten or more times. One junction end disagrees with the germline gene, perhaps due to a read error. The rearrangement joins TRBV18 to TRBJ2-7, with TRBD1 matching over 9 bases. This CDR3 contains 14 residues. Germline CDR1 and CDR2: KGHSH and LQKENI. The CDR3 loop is CASSGGQGSHEQYF. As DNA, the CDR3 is TGTGCCAGCTCGGGGGGACAGGGCTCCCACGAGCAGTACTTC.

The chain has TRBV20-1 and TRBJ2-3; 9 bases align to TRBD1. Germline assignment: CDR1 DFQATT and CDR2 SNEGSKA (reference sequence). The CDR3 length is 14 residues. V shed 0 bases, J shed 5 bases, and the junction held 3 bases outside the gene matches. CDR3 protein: CSAREPGQGDTQYF. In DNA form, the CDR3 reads TGCAGTGCTAGAGAACCGGGACAGGGAGATACGCAGTATTTT.

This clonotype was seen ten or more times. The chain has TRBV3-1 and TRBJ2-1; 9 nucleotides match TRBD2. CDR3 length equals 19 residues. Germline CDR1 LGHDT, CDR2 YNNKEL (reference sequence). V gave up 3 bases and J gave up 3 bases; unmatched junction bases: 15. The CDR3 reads CASSHPSNPSGGSYNEQFF. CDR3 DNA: TGTGCCAGCAGCCACCCCTCCAACCCAAGCGGGGGGAGCTACAATGAGCAGTTCTTC.

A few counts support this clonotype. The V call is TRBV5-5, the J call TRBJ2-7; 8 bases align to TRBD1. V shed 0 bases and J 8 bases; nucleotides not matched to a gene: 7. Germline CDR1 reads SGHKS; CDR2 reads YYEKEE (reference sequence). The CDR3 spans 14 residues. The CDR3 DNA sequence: TGTGCCAGCAGCTTGGGACAGGGGCCCTCTAAGCAGTACTTC. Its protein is CASSLGQGPSKQYF.

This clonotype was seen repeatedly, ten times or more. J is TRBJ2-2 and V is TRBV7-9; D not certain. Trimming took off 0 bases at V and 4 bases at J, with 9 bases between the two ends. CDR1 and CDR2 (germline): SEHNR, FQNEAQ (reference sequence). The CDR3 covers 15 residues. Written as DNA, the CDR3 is TGTGCCAGCAGCTTAGCTTCGGGTCCCACCGGGGAGCTGTTTTTT. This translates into CASSLASGPTGELFF.

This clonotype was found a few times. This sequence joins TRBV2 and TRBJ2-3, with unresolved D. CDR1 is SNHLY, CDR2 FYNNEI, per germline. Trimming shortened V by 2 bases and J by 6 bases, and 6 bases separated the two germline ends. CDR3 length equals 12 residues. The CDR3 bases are TGTGCCAGCAGTGAAAGGGCGGATACGCAGTATTTT. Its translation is CASSERADTQYF.

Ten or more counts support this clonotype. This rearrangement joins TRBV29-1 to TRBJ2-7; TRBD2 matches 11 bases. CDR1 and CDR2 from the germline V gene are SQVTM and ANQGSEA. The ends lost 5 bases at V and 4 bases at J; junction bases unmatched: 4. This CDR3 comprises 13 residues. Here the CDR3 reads CSVTSGSVYEQYF. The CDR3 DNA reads TGCAGCGTTACTAGCGGGAGCGTTTACGAGCAGTACTTC.

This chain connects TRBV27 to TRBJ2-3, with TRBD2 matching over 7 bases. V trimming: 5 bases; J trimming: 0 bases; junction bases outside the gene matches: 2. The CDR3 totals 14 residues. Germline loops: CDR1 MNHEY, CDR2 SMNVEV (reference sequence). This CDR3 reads CASSHGGSTDTQYF. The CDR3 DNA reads TGTGCCAGCAGTCACGGGGGGAGCACAGATACGCAGTATTTT.

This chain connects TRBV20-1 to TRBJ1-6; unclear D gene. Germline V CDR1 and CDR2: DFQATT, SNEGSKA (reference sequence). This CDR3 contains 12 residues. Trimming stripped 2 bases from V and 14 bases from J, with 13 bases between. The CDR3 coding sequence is TGCAGTGCTAGACCCGACGGTCCTACCCTCCACTTT. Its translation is CSARPDGPTLHF.

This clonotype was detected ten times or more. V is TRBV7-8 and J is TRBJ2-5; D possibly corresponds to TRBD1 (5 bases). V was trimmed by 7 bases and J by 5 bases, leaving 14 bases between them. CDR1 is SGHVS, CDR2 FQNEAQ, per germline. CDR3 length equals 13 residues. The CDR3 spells CASTEARAETQYF. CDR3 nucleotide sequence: TGTGCCAGCACCGAGGCCAGGGCGGAGACCCAGTACTTC.

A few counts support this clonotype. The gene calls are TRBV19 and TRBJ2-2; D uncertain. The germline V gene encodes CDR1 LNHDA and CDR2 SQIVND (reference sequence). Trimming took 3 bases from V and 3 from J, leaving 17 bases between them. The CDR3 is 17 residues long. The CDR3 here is CASSISTLYWDTGELFF. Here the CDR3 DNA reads TGTGCCAGTAGTATCTCTACTCTGTATTGGGACACCGGGGAGCTGTTTTTT.

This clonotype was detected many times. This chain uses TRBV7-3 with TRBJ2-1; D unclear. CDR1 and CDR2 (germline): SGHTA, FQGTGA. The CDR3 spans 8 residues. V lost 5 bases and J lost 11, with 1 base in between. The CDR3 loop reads CASSKQFF. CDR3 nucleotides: TGTGCCAGCAGCAAGCAGTTCTTC. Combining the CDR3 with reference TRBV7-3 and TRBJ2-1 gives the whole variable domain GAGVSQTPSNKVTEKGKYVELRCDPISGHTALYWYRQSLGQGPEFLIYFQGTGAADDSGLPNDRFFAVRPEGSVSTLKIQRTERGDSAVYLCASSKQFFGPGTRLTVL.

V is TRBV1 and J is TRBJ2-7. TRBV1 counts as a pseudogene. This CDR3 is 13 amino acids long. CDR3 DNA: TGCACCAGCAGCCAAACGGACTCCTACGAGCAGTACTTC. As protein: CTSSQTDSYEQYF.

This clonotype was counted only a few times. CDR3 amino acids: CASSLLAGGLYSYNEQFF. For the CDR3, the DNA is TGTGCCAGCAGCCTTCTAGCGGGGGGGTTGTATTCCTACAATGAGCAGTTCTTC. This chain joins TRBV6-1 and TRBJ2-1, with 12 bases lining up with TRBD2. CDR3 size: 18 residues. Germline values: CDR1 MNHNS, CDR2 SASEGT. With 6 bases clipped from V and 1 base from J, the junction kept 10 bases outside the gene matches.

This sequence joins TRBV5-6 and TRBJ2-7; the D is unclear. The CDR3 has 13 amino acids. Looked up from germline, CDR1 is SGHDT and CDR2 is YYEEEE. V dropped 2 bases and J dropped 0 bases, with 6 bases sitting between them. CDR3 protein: CASSFSSSYEQYF. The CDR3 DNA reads TGTGCCAGCAGCTTTTCGAGCTCCTACGAGCAGTACTTC. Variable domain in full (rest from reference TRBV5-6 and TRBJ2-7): DAGVTQSPTHLIKTRGQQVTLRCSPKSGHDTVSWYQQALGQGPQFIFQYYEEEERQRGNFPDRFSGHQFPNYSSELNVNALLLGDSALYLCASSFSSSYEQYFGPGTRLTVT.

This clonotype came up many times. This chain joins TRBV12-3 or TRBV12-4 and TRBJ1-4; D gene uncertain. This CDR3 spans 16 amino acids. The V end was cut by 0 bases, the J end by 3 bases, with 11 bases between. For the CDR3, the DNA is TGTGCCAGCAGTTTAGCGTTCGGGTCGGCTAATGAAAAACTGTTTTTT. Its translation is CASSLAFGSANEKLFF.

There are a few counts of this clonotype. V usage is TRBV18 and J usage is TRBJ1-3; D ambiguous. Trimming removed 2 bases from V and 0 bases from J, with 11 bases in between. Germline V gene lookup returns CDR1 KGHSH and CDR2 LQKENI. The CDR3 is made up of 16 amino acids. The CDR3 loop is CASSPSVFRSGNTIYF. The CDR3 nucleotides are TGTGCCAGCTCACCAAGCGTTTTCCGCTCTGGAAACACCATATATTTT.

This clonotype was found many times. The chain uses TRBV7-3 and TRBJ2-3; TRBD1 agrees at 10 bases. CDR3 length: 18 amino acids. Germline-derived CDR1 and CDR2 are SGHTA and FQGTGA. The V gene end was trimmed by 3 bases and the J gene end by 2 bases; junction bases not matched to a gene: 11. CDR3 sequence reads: CASSLVGTGTGDTDTQYF. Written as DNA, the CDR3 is TGTGCCAGCAGCTTGGTTGGGACCGGGACAGGGGACACAGATACGCAGTATTTT.

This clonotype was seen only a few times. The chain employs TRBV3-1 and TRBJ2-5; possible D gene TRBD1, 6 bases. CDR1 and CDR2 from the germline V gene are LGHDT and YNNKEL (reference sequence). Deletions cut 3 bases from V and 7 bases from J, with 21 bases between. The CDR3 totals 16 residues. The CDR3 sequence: CASSQPDLTGTLTQYF. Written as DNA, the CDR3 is TGTGCCAGCAGCCAGCCAGACCTTACAGGGACCTTGACCCAGTACTTC.

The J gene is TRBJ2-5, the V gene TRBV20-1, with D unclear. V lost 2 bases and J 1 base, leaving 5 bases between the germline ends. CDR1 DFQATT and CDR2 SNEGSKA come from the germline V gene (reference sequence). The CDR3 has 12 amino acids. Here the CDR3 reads CSARTTQETQYF. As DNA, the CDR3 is TGCAGTGCTAGAACTACCCAAGAGACCCAGTACTTC.

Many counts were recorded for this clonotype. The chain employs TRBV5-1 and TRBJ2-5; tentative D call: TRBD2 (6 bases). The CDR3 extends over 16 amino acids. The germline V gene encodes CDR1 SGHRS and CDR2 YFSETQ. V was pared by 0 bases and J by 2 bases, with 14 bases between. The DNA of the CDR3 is TGCGCCAGCAGCTTGGACATCGGGACTGGACAAGAGACCCAGTACTTC. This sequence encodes CASSLDIGTGQETQYF.

The chain's CDR3 is CASSRPNQPQHF. The CDR3 DNA follows: TGTGCCAGCAGCCGACCAAATCAGCCCCAGCATTTT. The chain recombines TRBV6-5 with TRBJ1-5; D unclear. Between the trimmed V and J ends, which lost 6 bases and 4 bases, there was a span of 7 bases. Per the germline V gene, CDR1 is MNHEY and CDR2 is SVGAGI. The CDR3 runs to 12 residues.

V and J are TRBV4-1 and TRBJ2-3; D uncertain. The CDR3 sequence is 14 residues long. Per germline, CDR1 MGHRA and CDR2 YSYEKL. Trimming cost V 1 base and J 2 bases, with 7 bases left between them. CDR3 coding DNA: TGCGCCAGCAGCCAAGCCACCCCCACAGATACGCAGTATTTT. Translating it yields CASSQATPTDTQYF.